Sequencing of this T cell receptor (beta chain) was carried out in a study of CD8+CD57+ T cells in acquired aplastic anemia. This clonotype showed up just once. Germline lookup yields CDR1 SQVTM and CDR2 ANQGSEA. This CDR3 is built from 9 residues. The V and J ends lost 3 bases and 10 bases respectively, with 6 bases between them. Genomic DNA constituted the template upon which TCR beta VDJ and CDR3 profiling was performed. TCRdb reprocessed the reads via MiXCR and lists one record per CDR3 protein. This sample has around 430,000 distinct CDR3 sequences, with 25% to 40% found just once. Patients picked for sequencing had shown CD8+CD57+ cell expansion detected by flow cytometry.

Sequencing was done on a sample of sorted CD4+, CD8+, or CD8+CD57+ T cells (not recorded which) from PBMCs. The source of this sequence is a human donor with aplastic anemia. The chain links TRBV29-1 to TRBJ1-2; no clear D. CDR3 sequence (DNA): TGCAGCGTTGAGGGTCACTACACCTTC. It translates to CSVEGHYTF.